This TCR beta chain is from a study of blood T cell repertoires in COVID-19. Across the whole study: Material from acute and convalescent COVID-19 was sourced from the United States, Italy and Spain.

Data came from immunoSEQ multiplex PCR; TCRdb stores just in-frame clones and leaves some out. The sample yields 45,000 to 60,000 clones, over 65% seen once. A single count supports this clone. The germline gives CDR1 SGHTA, CDR2 FQGNSA. J gave up 1 base and V 5 bases, and 4 bases lay outside the gene matches. The length of the CDR3 is 15 residues. The chain links TRBV7-2 to TRBJ2-3; TRBD1 matches 9 bases. The sequence was collected from a human donor in a cohort sampled during active COVID-19. The sample consisted of peripheral blood. CDR3 coding DNA: TGTGCCAGCAGCCCGCGGACAGGGGGCACAGATACGCAGTATTTT. It encodes CASSPRTGGTDTQYF.